This T cell receptor (beta chain) is drawn from a study of tumor and adjacent non-tumor tissue in lung cancer (dated by TCRdb to the late 2010s). Regarding the complete study: Of the cohort, 11 to 12 patients had adenocarcinoma, 2 had squamous cell carcinoma and 1 had small cell lung cancer. Among the approximately 15 patients, ages ranged from about 31 to 76 years, around 10 were men and 5 were women, and disease was TNM stage I to III. Sequencing generated a total of more than 100 million productive TCRbeta reads, averaging around 4.3 million reads per sample. The study compared bulk TCRbeta repertoires between lung tumor tissue and matched distant non-tumor lung tissue from fewer than 19 lung cancer patients. A few dozen paired specimens, one tumor and one normal lung sample per patient, were profiled by TCRbeta CDR3 sequencing. On the study overall, not on this receptor specifically: The sequencing platform is not named in the methods, and unique molecular identifiers are not mentioned. Tumor tissue showed significantly greater TCR diversity (inverse Simpson) than normal lung tissue (roughly 430 vs 170, P = 0.0075, Mann-Whitney U test). Peripheral blood was not sequenced, so blood TCRbeta repertoires in these lung cancer patients were not examined. A significantly larger cumulative share of the repertoire was made up by the top 100 clones in normal lung than in tumor tissue. With only roughly 16 patients in the cohort, the authors noted that larger samples and more detailed clinical data are needed. TCR diversity was significantly higher in younger patients, and greater tumor TCR diversity was associated with shorter overall survival and shorter disease-free survival.

Bulk unsorted tissue served as the source for RNA extraction, and RNA quality was assessed using a NanoDrop ND-1000 and an Agilent 2100. Distant non-tumor tissue taken more than 3 cm from the tumor edge was used as the normal lung sample. Newly diagnosed lung cancer patients without prior chemotherapy who had been admitted for thoracic surgery in China between August and November 2014 were enrolled as donors. Patients with previous radiotherapy or chemotherapy, or with another concurrent cancer, were excluded from the study. Pieces of surgical tissue measuring roughly 1-2.2 cm3 were kept in RNAlater solution and stored at -80 degrees C until use. Measured from the cysteine to the phenylalanine, the CDR3 is 18 residues long. The sequence is cut down to CDR3 DNA, 54 bases in frame from base 1. Looking up the germline V gene yields CDR1 SGHAT and CDR2 FQNNGV. Libraries were built with multiplex PCR. TCRdb names Illumina HiSeq 2500 as the instrument used. TCRbeta libraries were constructed through three rounds of nested PCR with primers (Table S4) according to protocols modified from ARM-PCR. Before sequencing, PCR products in the 200-500 bp range were cut out of the gel and cleaned up using the QIAquick gel extraction kit. For the original study's pipeline: Trimmomatic was used to clean the reads, FLASH merged the cleaned reads into complete CDR3 sequences, and MiTCR assigned the sequences to V(D)J germline segments. VDJtools was used to compute clonal diversity as the inverse Simpson's index. In-frame sequences lacking a premature stop codon were counted as productive reads. TCRdb cleaned the public reads at Q25 with fastp, built clones with MiXCR and kept in-frame beta chains. One record per CDR3 amino acid sequence lists the most common genes and DNA. For this entry, the V and J calls and clone size follow TCRdb and not the study's own pipeline. This sample has about 110,000 distinct CDR3 sequences in its table, and about 65% of those were observed once. The ten largest clones represent about 20% of the sample.

This clonotype was detected only once. Its specific antigen is unknown. One end of the junction fails to match germline, which may point to a read error. The sequence was obtained from a man aged 55-75 years with non-small cell lung cancer. The sequence is built from TRBV11-2 and TRBJ2-2; 9 central bases correspond to TRBD2. Sequenced material: distant non-tumor lung tissue. This receptor carries the CDR3 CASSSGLAGATSTGELCF. Read as DNA, the sequence is TGTGCCAGCAGCTCGGGACTAGCAGGAGCGACGAGCACCGGGGAGCTGTGTTTT.